The 6 T cell receptor beta chains below all came from one sample that was sequenced in a study of shared clonotypes between healthy human individuals. Terminally differentiated effector memory CD45RA+ cells were excluded by CCR7 positive selection of CD45RO-negative cells. Profiled with immunoSEQ multiplex PCR; TCRdb holds only in-frame clones, not every one. The table shows around 600,000 clones, with roughly 96% occurring only once. Sequenced material: naive CD8+ T cells sorted from blood. These receptors came from a woman aged 25 to 39 in good health.

The chain recombines TRBV9 with TRBJ1-3; no definite D call. CDR3 length: 15 amino acids. Looked up from germline, CDR1 is SGDLS and CDR2 is YYNGEE. Trimming took off 2 bases at V and 2 bases at J, with 11 bases between the two ends. Here the CDR3 reads CASSVAGVPGNTIYF. CDR3 sequence (DNA): TGTGCCAGCAGCGTTGCCGGGGTTCCTGGAAACACCATATATTTT.

This chain uses TRBV28 with TRBJ2-5; D is unclear. The V end was cut by 5 bases, the J end by 1 base, with 5 bases between. This CDR3 comprises 12 residues. Per germline, CDR1 MDHEN and CDR2 SYDVKM. CDR3 bases: TGTGCCAGCAGTCTATTCCAAGAGACCCAGTACTTC. It specifies CASSLFQETQYF.

Comment on this clone: This CDR3 is also generated by other DNA sequences in the sample. The gene calls are TRBV19 and TRBJ1-5; D remains unclear. V shed 2 bases and J shed 4 bases, with 6 bases lying between them. Per germline, CDR1 LNHDA and CDR2 SQIVND (reference sequence). The CDR3 is 13 amino acids. In DNA, the CDR3 is TGTGCCAGTAGTATATGGGGAAATCAGCCCCAGCATTTT. Translated, it gives CASSIWGNQPQHF.

The chain couples TRBV6-5 to TRBJ2-1; D may be TRBD1 (6 bases). This CDR3 spans 14 amino acids. The V end lost 5 bases, the J end lost 7 bases, and 15 bases lay between the germline ends. The germline V gene encodes CDR1 MNHEY and CDR2 SVGAGI. DNA for the CDR3: TGTGCCAGCAGTGCCCTACAGGGAAGGAATGAGCAGTTCTTC. Protein product: CASSALQGRNEQFF.

The chain couples TRBV27 to TRBJ1-5, with D uncertain. This CDR3 comprises 14 residues. V lost 2 bases and J lost 11, with 16 bases in between. Per germline, CDR1 MNHEY and CDR2 SMNVEV (reference sequence). CDR3 amino acids: CASSLVGQFGAQHF. The CDR3 bases are TGTGCCAGCAGTTTAGTAGGTCAATTTGGAGCCCAGCATTTT.

Of note for this clone: One junction end disagrees with the germline gene, perhaps due to a read error. J is TRBJ2-1 and V is TRBV9; 10 bases fit TRBD2. The CDR3 length is 16 residues. Germline V gene lookup returns CDR1 SGDLS and CDR2 YYNGEE. The CDR3 nucleotides read TGTGCCAGCAGCTATCCTAGCGGGAGAACCTACAACGAGCAGTTCTTC. Translating gives CASSYPSGRTYNEQFF.